This T cell receptor beta chain was sequenced during a study of shared clonotypes between healthy human individuals. Samples underwent the assay at deep level. Spread over ten immunoSEQ deep assay plates, unsorted PBMC DNA underwent sequencing. The method was immunoSEQ multiplex PCR; TCRdb's version includes in-frame clones alone and lacks a portion of them. The data hold roughly 500,000 clones, with around 79% observed a single time. This CDR3 is built from 14 residues. Germline V CDR1 and CDR2: MNHNS, SASEGT. The V gene lost 6 bases and the J gene lost 7 bases, with 15 bases spanning the gap. This receptor was taken from a woman aged 40 to 50 in good health. Some clones in this sample may be carry-over from other donors' samples. Sequencing was done on a sample of PBMCs. This chain uses TRBV6-1 with TRBJ1-4; the D gene is possibly TRBD1 (5 bases). CDR3 DNA: TGTGCCAGCAGCGCCTCCCGGGACCTTGAAAAACTGTTTTTT. Translating it yields CASSASRDLEKLFF.